This passage covers 3 T cell receptor beta chains from one sample sequenced in a study of blood T cell repertoires in COVID-19 (dated by TCRdb to 2020 to 2021). Library generation was performed with the immunoSEQ multiplex PCR assay. This immuneACCESS table, as held by TCRdb, lists in-frame sequences with V and J called but not all clones. Of the missing ones, under half trace to an unresolved V gene in checked studies; the others have no known cause. The sample has about 300,000 clones on record, about 88% of them singletons. The ten largest make up roughly 1.6% of the sample. Sequencing was performed on peripheral blood. The receptors derive from a human donor with COVID-19, enrolled during active disease. The donor label of this sample is uncertain.

The V gene is TRBV28, the J gene TRBJ2-5; 7 nucleotides match TRBD2. The CDR3 has 16 residues. Looked up from germline, CDR1 is MDHEN and CDR2 is SYDVKM. V lost 5 bases, J lost 1 base, and 10 bases stayed unmatched. The CDR3 nucleotides read TGTGCCAGCAGTCCCCGGGGAGGGACCTTCCAAGAGACCCAGTACTTC. Encoded protein: CASSPRGGTFQETQYF.

This clone was seen more than once but under ten times. CDR3 sequence: CASSISTGGRQPQHF. CDR3 bases: TGTGCCAGTAGTATCTCCACAGGGGGCCGGCAGCCCCAGCATTTT. V is TRBV19 and J is TRBJ1-5, with 9 bases that match TRBD1. V was pared by 3 bases and J by 7 bases, with 7 bases of the junction left unmatched. This CDR3 contains 15 residues. The germline CDR1 and CDR2 sequences are LNHDA and SQIVND (reference sequence).

The chain uses TRBV2 and TRBJ1-4; maybe TRBD1 (5 bases). Germline-derived CDR1 and CDR2 are SNHLY and FYNNEI. The germline V and J ends were trimmed by 0 bases and 4 bases, with 9 bases remaining between them. There are 15 residues in the CDR3. The CDR3 bases are TGTGCCAGCAGTGAAGCGGCGGGGGTTAATGAAAAACTGTTTTTT. Protein: CASSEAAGVNEKLFF.